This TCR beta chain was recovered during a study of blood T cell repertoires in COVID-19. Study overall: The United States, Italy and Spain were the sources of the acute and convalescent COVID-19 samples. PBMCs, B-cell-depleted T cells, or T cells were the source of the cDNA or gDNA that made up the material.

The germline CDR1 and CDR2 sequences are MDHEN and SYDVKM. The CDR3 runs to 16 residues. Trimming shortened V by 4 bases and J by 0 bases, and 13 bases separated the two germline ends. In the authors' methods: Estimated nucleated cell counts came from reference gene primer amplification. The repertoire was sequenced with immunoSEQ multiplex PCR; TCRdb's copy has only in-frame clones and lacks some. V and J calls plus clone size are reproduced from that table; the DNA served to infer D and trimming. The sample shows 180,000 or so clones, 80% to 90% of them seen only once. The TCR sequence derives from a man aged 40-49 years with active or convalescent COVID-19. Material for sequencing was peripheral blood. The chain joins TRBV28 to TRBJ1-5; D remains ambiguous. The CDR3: CASSWSVGGSNQPQHF. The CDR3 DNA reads TGTGCCAGCAGTTGGTCTGTGGGAGGTAGCAATCAGCCCCAGCATTTT.